One TCR beta chain is described in this entry. The antigen it binds to is not known. Base qualities are not recorded, but no much larger clone differs from it by a single base. The data were obtained in a study of regulatory T cells in long-lasting Graves disease (dated by TCRdb to about 2021). Broadly, across the study: Persistent Graves' disease was defined as antithyroid drug treatment for over 5 years with persistently positive TSH receptor autoantibodies. The study was conducted in China and was registered as a clinical trial. Peripheral blood TCR sequencing and RNA sequencing compared persistent Graves' disease patients with newly diagnosed Graves' disease patients. A total of some 35 samples underwent TCR sequencing, from about 13 patients with persistent Graves' disease and roughly 20 patients with newly diagnosed Graves' disease. Persistent Graves' disease patients in the clinical cohort had taken antithyroid drugs for around 11 years on average.

Study-level results and caveats: Preferential use of TRBV28, TRBJ1-2 and TRBJ2-5 was observed in persistent disease, whereas TRBV20-1 and TRBJ2-1 were favored in newly diagnosed disease. Patients with persistent disease shared more public clonotypes (fewer than 3,000) than newly diagnosed patients did (more than 900). Only the TCR beta chain was sequenced and analyzed. Only peripheral blood was studied, because thyroid tissue, the primary lesion, was inaccessible. Compared with newly diagnosed patients, patients with persistent Graves' disease had lower TCR Shannon entropy and fewer highly expanded clones, which suggests clonal expansion. The authors noted that the small sample size was a limitation that may lower accuracy.

Per the germline V gene, SGHTA is the CDR1 and FQGNSA is the CDR2. Relative to germline, V is 1 base shorter and J is 4 bases shorter, with 14 bases between their ends. The CDR3 has 15 amino acids, counting the end cysteine and phenylalanine. Left in the record is the CDR3 DNA by itself, 45 bases read in frame from the first base. Library method: multiplex PCR. The instrument given in TCRdb is Illumina HiSeq 4000. To build TCR beta libraries, CDR3 regions were amplified by Arm-PCR using iRepertoire HTBI primers. Before sequencing, the PCR products underwent gel purification. Processing in the source paper ran as follows. Across samples, roughly 60 TRBV and roughly 15 TRBJ segments were identified and used for gene usage analysis of CDR3 amino acid clonotypes. COPE and FqMerger were used to merge the filtered high-quality paired reads into contigs. Contigs were aligned with BLAST to IMGT TRBV, TRBD and TRBJ reference genes, and CDR3 was defined per IMGT. Highly expanded clones were defined as clonotypes with a frequency above 0.1%. Repertoire diversity was measured by Shannon entropy, and V-J evenness by the Gini coefficient. A clonotype was considered public if more than one individual shared it. TCRdb took the public reads, trimmed them with fastp at Q25, ran MiXCR for clone calling and kept in-frame beta chains. Records with the same CDR3 protein are collapsed into one entry carrying the most frequent genes and DNA. None of the V and J calls come from the authors' own analysis; TCRdb made them. Recorded for this sample are fewer than 400,000 distinct CDR3 sequences; less than 25% of them occurred a single time. Under 25% of the sample belongs to the ten largest clones.

The sample's time point, from its label and the paper: persistent/refractory GD, antithyroid drugs over 5 years with positive TRAb. RNA was extracted from PBMCs in TRIzol for both TCR sequencing and RNA sequencing. The diagnosis of Graves' disease followed American Thyroid Association guidelines. Patients for the study were recruited at an endocrinology department in Xi'an, China. Each patient gave roughly 10 milliliters of peripheral blood, collected in an EDTA anticoagulant tube. Ficoll Paque Plus density gradient separation was used to isolate PBMCs, and no additional T cell sorting was done. An Agilent 2100 Bioanalyzer and agarose gel were used to check RNA quality, while a NanoDrop 2000 measured RNA concentration.

This material consisted of peripheral blood mononuclear cells (PBMCs), taken when the disease was refractory, from a patient treated with antithyroid drugs. The chain is assembled from TRBV7-2 and TRBJ2-7; the D gene is perhaps TRBD2, from 5 matching bases. This clonotype was sampled from a female donor with Graves disease. The DNA is as follows: TGTGCCAGCAGCTTAGTTTGGGAGAGGAGTTACGAGCAGTACTTC. Translation gives CASSLVWERSYEQYF.